This T cell receptor beta chain was sequenced for a study of blood T cell repertoires in COVID-19. Study in general: Samples representing acute and convalescent COVID-19 were sourced from the United States, Italy and Spain.

Trimming at V came to 6 bases and at J to 0 bases, leaving 3 bases not matched to a gene. The CDR3 totals 14 residues. Germline CDR1 MDHEN, CDR2 SYDVKM. In the authors' methods: Reference gene primer amplification yielded estimated nucleated cell counts. Method: immunoSEQ multiplex PCR; TCRdb's copy keeps in-frame clones and lacks some. Clone size and the V and J calls come from that table; the DNA yielded D and trimming. This sample has about 180,000 clones; about 83% occur once, and the top ten carry 7% to 10%. Donors in Cohort 3 who had recovered were those with two negative PCRs, healthcare professional clearance, or resolution of their symptoms. Concerning this clone: Additional DNA sequences in this sample encode the identical CDR3.

V is TRBV28 and J is TRBJ2-7; the match to TRBD1 covers 9 bases. The clonotype was recovered from a woman in her 30s who had recovered from COVID-19. The sample consisted of PBMCs or T cells enriched from blood (not recorded which). CDR3 sequence (DNA): TGTGCCAGCAGAGGACAGGGGAGCTCCTACGAGCAGTACTTC. It is translated as CASRGQGSSYEQYF.